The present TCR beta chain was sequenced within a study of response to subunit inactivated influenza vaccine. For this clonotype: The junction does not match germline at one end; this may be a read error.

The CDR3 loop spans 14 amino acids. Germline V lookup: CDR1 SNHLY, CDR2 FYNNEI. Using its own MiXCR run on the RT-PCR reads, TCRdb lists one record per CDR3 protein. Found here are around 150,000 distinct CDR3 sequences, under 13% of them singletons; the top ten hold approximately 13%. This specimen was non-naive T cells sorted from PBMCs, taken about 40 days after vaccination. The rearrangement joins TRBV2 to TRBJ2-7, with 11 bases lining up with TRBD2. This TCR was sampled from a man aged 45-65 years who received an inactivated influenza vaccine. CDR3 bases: TGTGCCAGCAGGGAAGTAGCGGGAGGGCATCTGCAGCACTTC. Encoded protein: CASREVAGGHLQHF.